Below, 23 T cell receptor beta chains from the same sample are listed, as sequenced in a study of blood T cell repertoires in COVID-19. Sequenced by immunoSEQ multiplex PCR; TCRdb stores in-frame clones only, minus some. The data hold approximately 170,000 clones, with around 82% observed a single time. Input material: peripheral blood. The origin of the receptors is a man aged 80 or over with COVID-19, enrolled during active disease.

The chain has TRBV19 and TRBJ1-1; tentatively, D is TRBD1 (6 bases). The CDR3 has 14 residues. Germline V CDR1 and CDR2: LNHDA, SQIVND (reference sequence). Trimming took off 2 bases at V and 1 base at J, with 8 bases between the two ends. CDR3 coding DNA: TGTGCCAGTAGTATAACAGGGAAGAACACTGAAGCTTTCTTT. Protein product: CASSITGKNTEAFF.

As for this clone: This sample includes further DNA sequences coding for the same CDR3. V usage is TRBV18 and J usage is TRBJ2-5; 7 positions agree with TRBD1. The CDR3 totals 14 residues. Trimming cost V 3 bases and J 2 bases; bases outside gene matches: 3. Germline assignment: CDR1 KGHSH and CDR2 LQKENI. This chain's CDR3 is CASSPGTAQETQYF. The CDR3 DNA reads TGTGCCAGCTCACCGGGGACAGCTCAAGAGACCCAGTACTTC.

For the CDR3, the DNA is TGTGCCAGCAGCTATGGGAGAGCGGGGGGTGGAGAGACCCAGTACTTC. Translated, it gives CASSYGRAGGGETQYF. The genes are TRBV6-6 and TRBJ2-5, with 9 bases aligning to TRBD2. Germline V gene sequence: CDR1 MNHNY, CDR2 SVGAGI (reference sequence). The CDR3 extends over 16 amino acids. The J segment lost 4 bases and the V segment lost 6 bases, leaving 12 bases of the junction unmatched.

V gene TRBV4-2 combines with J gene TRBJ2-7; TRBD1 might be the D (6 bases). This CDR3 has 15 residues. Between the trimmed V and J ends, which lost 1 base and 4 bases, there was a span of 14 bases. Germline loops: CDR1 LGHNA, CDR2 YNFKEQ. The CDR3 nucleotides read TGTGCCAGCAGCCAAGGTTCCAGGGACAAATACGAGCAGTACTTC. Protein: CASSQGSRDKYEQYF.

The chain joins TRBV9 to TRBJ1-1, with TRBD1 matching 8 bases. CDR3 length: 17 residues. Germline V CDR1 and CDR2: SGDLS, YYNGEE. The V segment lost 0 bases and the J segment 0 bases; nucleotides outside the gene matches: 7. CDR3 nucleotide sequence: TGTGCCAGCAGCGTAGCCCCCGGGACAGGCTTGAACACTGAAGCTTTCTTT. Protein product: CASSVAPGTGLNTEAFF.

This clone was seen only once. This sequence joins TRBV12-3 or TRBV12-4 and TRBJ1-5; perhaps TRBD1 as D (6 bases). The V gene lost 3 bases and the J gene lost 6 bases, with 9 bases spanning the gap. This CDR3 comprises 13 residues. CDR3 sequence: CASSLNRAQPQHF. In DNA, the CDR3 is TGTGCCAGCAGTTTGAACAGGGCTCAGCCCCAGCATTTT.

The rearrangement joins TRBV7-3 to TRBJ2-2; perhaps TRBD1 as D (6 bases). This CDR3 has 14 amino acids. V shed 5 bases and J shed 1 base, with 8 bases lying between them. Germline assignment: CDR1 SGHTA and CDR2 FQGTGA. DNA of the CDR3: TGTGCCAGCAGCGTGACAGGGAACACCGGGGAGCTGTTTTTT. Encoded protein: CASSVTGNTGELFF.

This chain links TRBV7-9 with TRBJ2-5; D perhaps matches TRBD1 (6 bases). The CDR3 has 14 residues. V lost 0 bases and J 5 bases, leaving 10 bases between the germline ends. Germline values: CDR1 SEHNR, CDR2 FQNEAQ (reference sequence). The CDR3 here is CASSLAGAGETQYF. The CDR3 DNA follows: TGTGCCAGCAGCTTAGCGGGGGCCGGGGAGACCCAGTACTTC.

This clone was seen more than once but under ten times. The chain combines TRBV28 with TRBJ2-1; 9 bases align to TRBD1. The CDR3 contains 13 residues. Per the germline V gene, CDR1 is MDHEN and CDR2 is SYDVKM. The J segment lost 7 bases and the V segment lost 5 bases, leaving 3 bases of the junction unmatched. The CDR3 here is CASSPDRGNEQFF. For the CDR3, the DNA is TGTGCCAGCAGTCCGGACAGGGGAAATGAGCAGTTCTTC.

The chain uses TRBV2 and TRBJ1-2; 7 nucleotides agree with TRBD1. CDR3 length: 14 residues. Germline V gene data show CDR1 as SNHLY and CDR2 as FYNNEI. V lost 6 bases to trimming and J lost 4 bases; unmatched junction nucleotides: 8. As DNA, the CDR3 is TGTGCCAGCAGACAAGACAGGGCGGGCTATGGCTACACCTTC. It translates to CASRQDRAGYGYTF.

The sample holds a few counts of this clone. The chain carries TRBV3-1 (or the pseudogene TRBV3-2) and TRBJ2-2, with 11 bases fitting TRBD2. The CDR3 covers 15 residues. Germline values: CDR1 LGHDT, CDR2 YNNKEL (reference sequence). Losses at the gene ends were 2 bases for V and 6 bases for J; bases not matched to a gene: 2. CDR3 DNA sequence: TGTGCCAGCAGCCAACTAGCGGGGGGTGCCGGGGAGCTGTTTTTT. Encoded protein: CASSQLAGGAGELFF.

The chain has TRBV10-2 and TRBJ2-3, with D possibly being TRBD1 (5 bases). V lost 6 bases and J 1 base, leaving 8 bases between the germline ends. The CDR3 runs 13 residues. Germline lookup yields CDR1 WSHSY and CDR2 SAAADI. The chain's CDR3 is CASREQGTDTQYF. In DNA, the CDR3 is TGCGCCAGCAGGGAACAGGGCACAGATACGCAGTATTTT.

This chain connects TRBV21-1 to TRBJ1-2. TRBV21-1 is listed as a pseudogene. The CDR3 covers 11 residues. The CDR3 sequence: CARIRGYGYTF. The CDR3, as DNA: TGTGCCAGGATTCGAGGCTATGGCTACACCTTC.

The rearrangement uses TRBV6-5 and TRBJ1-1; TRBD1 is a possible D gene (5 bases). V lost 6 bases and J 6 bases, leaving 20 bases between the germline ends. The CDR3 contains 15 residues. Germline lookup yields CDR1 MNHEY and CDR2 SVGAGI. Here the CDR3 reads CASRRPSQGPSEAFF. DNA for the CDR3: TGTGCCAGCAGAAGACCCTCTCAGGGCCCCTCTGAAGCTTTCTTT.

This clone showed up just once. The V and J genes are TRBV18 and TRBJ1-1; 10 bases align to TRBD1. The CDR3 is made up of 16 amino acids. After removal of 4 bases from V and 1 base from J, the junction contained 6 bases not matched to a gene. Germline CDR1 is KGHSH and CDR2 is LQKENI. This CDR3 reads CASSRRGTGENTEAFF. DNA for the CDR3: TGTGCCAGCTCACGGAGGGGGACAGGGGAGAACACTGAAGCTTTCTTT.

In this sample, this clone turned up a few times. The CDR3 DNA reads as TGTGCCAGCAGTCGGGACAGAGAAGCTTTCTTT. Protein product: CASSRDREAFF. V usage is TRBV6-5 and J usage is TRBJ1-1; TRBD1 matches at 7 bases. Trimming at V came to 5 bases and at J to 8 bases, leaving 2 bases not matched to a gene. This CDR3 is 11 amino acids long. Germline CDR1 and CDR2: MNHEY and SVGAGI.

The V and J genes are TRBV11-2 and TRBJ1-1; TRBD1 agrees at 8 bases. Germline loops: CDR1 SGHAT, CDR2 FQNNGV. The V gene end was trimmed by 0 bases and the J gene end by 4 bases; junction bases not matched to a gene: 4. The CDR3 is 15 residues long. The CDR3 is CASSLDAGGVTEAFF. CDR3 nucleotide sequence: TGTGCCAGCAGCTTAGACGCAGGGGGCGTCACTGAAGCTTTCTTT.

This rearrangement joins TRBV19 to TRBJ1-2, with TRBD1 as a possible D gene (5 bases). Between the trimmed V and J ends, which lost 6 bases and 3 bases, there was a span of 14 bases. This CDR3 is built from 14 residues. Germline CDR1 LNHDA, CDR2 SQIVND (reference sequence). CDR3 protein: CASSSSLTDYGYTF. The CDR3 nucleotides read TGTGCCAGTAGCTCATCCTTGACAGACTATGGCTACACCTTC.

The chain combines TRBV11-2 with TRBJ1-1, with TRBD1 matching over 9 bases. Trimming took 5 bases from V and 3 from J; bases not matched to a gene: 4. This CDR3 is built from 14 residues. Germline CDR1 reads SGHAT; CDR2 reads FQNNGV. CDR3 DNA sequence: TGTGCCAGCAGCCTAAGACAGGGGGACACTGAAGCTTTCTTT. Residues: CASSLRQGDTEAFF.

Details on this clone: Other DNA sequences of this sample code for an identical CDR3. The rearrangement links TRBV5-1 to TRBJ1-5; 9 nucleotides align to TRBD1. The CDR3 covers 14 residues. The trim removed 4 bases at V and 7 bases at J, leaving 6 bases unmatched. Germline loops: CDR1 SGHRS, CDR2 YFSETQ. CDR3 sequence: CASSLGQGGQPQHF. The CDR3 nucleotides are TGCGCCAGCAGCCTGGGACAGGGAGGACAGCCCCAGCATTTT.

V and J are TRBV6-5 and TRBJ1-3; no reliable D call. Germline V lookup: CDR1 MNHEY, CDR2 SVGAGI. Trimming removed 6 bases at V and 0 bases at J, with 12 bases between. The CDR3 is 15 amino acids. The CDR3 coding sequence is TGTGCCAGCAGCCGCGGCGCGATCTCTGGAAACACCATATATTTT. Translation: CASSRGAISGNTIYF.

The gene calls are TRBV5-1 and TRBJ1-1, with D hard to call. Trimming removed 0 bases at V and 4 bases at J, with 13 bases between. The germline V gene encodes CDR1 SGHRS and CDR2 YFSETQ. The CDR3 is 15 residues long. The CDR3 nucleotides read TGCGCCAGCAGCTTGGCCGCTGGGAGAGGCACTGAAGCTTTCTTT. It codes for CASSLAAGRGTEAFF.

The CDR3 DNA sequence: TGCAGCGTTGTCACAGGGAGTTTGACTGAAGCTTTCTTT. Its protein is CSVVTGSLTEAFF. This sequence joins TRBV29-1 and TRBJ1-1; TRBD1 might be the D (6 bases). Per the germline V gene, CDR1 is SQVTM and CDR2 is ANQGSEA. The V and J ends lost 4 bases and 5 bases respectively, with 14 bases between them. CDR3 size: 13 residues.